The present T cell receptor (beta chain) was sequenced within a study of cytomegalovirus exposure and HLA in healthy donors. To note about this clone: Its antigen is still unknown.

Germline V gene data show CDR1 as SGDLS and CDR2 as YYNGEE. J gave up 13 bases and V 4 bases, and 6 bases lay outside the gene matches. This CDR3 is built from 12 residues. Study results and limitations: In an earlier analysis, most TCR beta V segments were productive about 87% or about 30% of the time.

PCR was performed using 60 Vbeta and 13 Jbeta primers. The repertoire was sequenced with immunoSEQ multiplex PCR; TCRdb's copy has only in-frame clones and lacks some. In the table there are around 150,000 clones, more than 70% of which are singletons. This clonotype was sampled from a man aged 50-59 years in good health and CMV-seropositive. The sequenced sample consisted of PBMCs. The chain employs TRBV9 and TRBJ1-4, with TRBD1 matching 8 bases. In nucleotides, the CDR3 is TGTGCCAGCAGCTCCTCCGGACAGGGACTGTTTTTT. Its protein is CASSSSGQGLFF.